The 16 T cell receptor beta chains in this list originate from one sample, sequenced in a study of blood T cell repertoires in COVID-19. Sequencing used immunoSEQ multiplex PCR; TCRdb keeps in-frame clones, though not all of them. The sample lists 90,000 to 130,000 clones, roughly 80% seen once, with more than 15% in the top ten. Sequenced: peripheral blood. The receptor set was obtained from an older woman with acute or convalescent COVID-19.

The V and J genes are TRBV13 and TRBJ2-7; D remains ambiguous. Per the germline V gene, CDR1 is PRHDT and CDR2 is FYEKMQ (reference sequence). CDR3 length equals 12 residues. V was shortened by 2 bases and J by 5 bases, with 7 bases between the two germline ends. The CDR3 nucleotides read TGTGCCAGCAGCTTATCGGTGAACGAGCAGTACTTC. Translation: CASSLSVNEQYF. Based on the CDR3 plus reference TRBV13 and TRBJ2-7, the full variable domain is AAGVIQSPRHLIKEKRETATLKCYPIPRHDTVYWYQQGPGQDPQFLISFYEKMQSDKGSIPDRFSAQQFSDYHSELNMSSLELGDSALYFCASSLSVNEQYFGPGTRLTVT.

DNA of the CDR3: TGTGCCAGCAGCCAAGATCTTGGGAGCAGGACGCAGTATTTT. Residues: CASSQDLGSRTQYF. The genes are TRBV3-1 (or the pseudogene TRBV3-2) and TRBJ2-3, with a tentative D call TRBD2 (5 bases). The germline V gene encodes CDR1 LGHDT and CDR2 YNNKEL (reference sequence). CDR3 length: 14 residues. V was pared by 0 bases and J by 9 bases, with 13 bases between.

This chain connects TRBV11-2 to TRBJ2-1; maybe TRBD2 (5 bases). V dropped 6 bases and J dropped 7 bases, with 10 bases sitting between them. Per the germline V gene, CDR1 is SGHAT and CDR2 is FQNNGV. The CDR3 is 12 residues long. The CDR3 protein is CASSLRTNEQFF. The CDR3 region has the DNA TGTGCCAGCAGTTTGAGGACTAATGAGCAGTTCTTC.

The chain carries TRBV13 and TRBJ2-1, with TRBD1 identical over 9 bases. The CDR3 covers 16 residues. The trim removed 4 bases at V and 5 bases at J, leaving 9 bases unmatched. CDR1 is PRHDT, CDR2 FYEKMQ, per germline (reference sequence). CDR3 nucleotide sequence: TGTGCCAGCAGCTCGCCCCCGGACAGGGGAAACAATGAGCAGTTCTTC. Encoded protein: CASSSPPDRGNNEQFF.

This chain uses TRBV7-3 with TRBJ2-3, with D possibly matching TRBD2 (6 bases). Looked up from germline, CDR1 is SGHTA and CDR2 is FQGTGA. This CDR3 is built from 15 residues. Deletions cut 5 bases from V and 0 bases from J, with 12 bases between. CDR3 loop: CASSLTRESTDTQYF. The CDR3 DNA is TGTGCCAGCAGCCTGACTAGGGAGAGCACAGATACGCAGTATTTT.

The chain is built from TRBV9 and TRBJ1-2; D gene ambiguous. Germline CDR1 and CDR2: SGDLS and YYNGEE. CDR3 length equals 14 residues. V lost 0 bases to trimming and J lost 4 bases, with 10 bases between them. The chain's CDR3 is CASSVAGSRYGYTF. DNA for the CDR3: TGTGCCAGCAGCGTAGCGGGGTCCCGCTATGGCTACACCTTC.

J is TRBJ2-1 and V is TRBV18; TRBD2 agrees at 8 bases. From germline, CDR1 is KGHSH and CDR2 LQKENI. The CDR3 has 17 amino acids. The V and J ends lost 3 bases and 4 bases, in that order; junction bases with no gene match: 11. The CDR3 sequence is CASSPQPPGGAYNEQFF. The DNA for the CDR3 is TGTGCCAGCTCACCGCAGCCCCCCGGGGGGGCATACAATGAGCAGTTCTTC.

The V call is TRBV27, the J call TRBJ1-3, with 7 nucleotides matching TRBD1. The CDR3 runs 14 residues. Germline V gives CDR1 MNHEY, CDR2 SMNVEV (reference sequence). V dropped 3 bases and J dropped 1; count of bases not matched to a gene: 0. CDR3: CASSLGQSGNTIYF. CDR3 nucleotide sequence: TGTGCCAGCAGTTTGGGACAGTCTGGAAACACCATATATTTT.

This clone has only one observation. This chain links TRBV7-9 with TRBJ1-5; 9 bases are shared with TRBD1. Germline loops: CDR1 SEHNR, CDR2 FQNEAQ (reference sequence). The CDR3 has 19 amino acids. Trimming cost V 2 bases and J 0 bases; bases outside gene matches: 11. This chain's CDR3 is CASSLWVGQGGISNQPQHF. CDR3 sequence (DNA): TGTGCCAGCAGCTTATGGGTGGGACAGGGAGGAATTAGCAATCAGCCCCAGCATTTT.

V and J are TRBV19 and TRBJ1-2, with TRBD1 identical over 10 bases. The germline V gene encodes CDR1 LNHDA and CDR2 SQIVND (reference sequence). The CDR3 consists of 16 residues. The V and J ends lost 4 bases and 0 bases, in that order; junction bases with no gene match: 5. CDR3 region: CASSRGQGTANYGYTF. The DNA of the CDR3 is TGTGCCAGTAGTAGGGGACAGGGGACCGCTAACTATGGCTACACCTTC.

This clone was detected a few times. V gene TRBV30 combines with J gene TRBJ1-5, with a weak D call TRBD1 (5 bases). Trimming pared 5 bases from V and 2 bases from J, leaving 16 bases between. CDR1 is GTSNPN and CDR2 is SVGIG in the germline V gene (reference sequence). This CDR3 has 15 amino acids. CDR3 region: CAWDRGLAGNQPQHF. CDR3 sequence (DNA): TGTGCCTGGGACCGGGGCCTAGCGGGCAATCAGCCCCAGCATTTT.

The chain links TRBV6-6 to TRBJ2-2, with D possibly matching TRBD2 (5 bases). In germline, CDR1 is MNHNY, CDR2 SVGAGI (reference sequence). The CDR3 runs to 16 residues. V shed 6 bases and J shed 0 bases, with 14 bases lying between them. CDR3 sequence (DNA): TGTGCCAGCAGGAGGGAGTCGAATCCGAACACCGGGGAGCTGTTTTTT. Translated: CASRRESNPNTGELFF.

This chain connects TRBV6-5 to TRBJ1-5, with D possibly matching TRBD1 (6 bases). V was clipped by 4 bases and J by 4 bases, with 8 bases between them. The length of the CDR3 is 13 residues. Germline CDR1 is MNHEY and CDR2 is SVGAGI. CDR3 nucleotides: TGTGCCAGCAGTTTAAGGGGGAATCAGCCCCAGCATTTT. This encodes CASSLRGNQPQHF.

This chain links TRBV27 with TRBJ1-2, with TRBD1 identical over 7 bases. V shed 6 bases, J shed 4 bases, and the junction held 8 bases outside the gene matches. The CDR3 totals 14 residues. Germline CDR1 reads MNHEY; CDR2 reads SMNVEV (reference sequence). CDR3 residues: CASRAQGSGYGYTF. CDR3 bases: TGTGCCAGCAGAGCACAGGGGTCTGGCTATGGCTACACCTTC.

The chain employs TRBV6-6 and TRBJ2-4, with 7 positions matching TRBD1. The CDR3 has 15 amino acids. CDR1 and CDR2 from the germline V gene are MNHNY and SVGAGI (reference sequence). J was trimmed by 6 bases and V by 5 bases; bases with no gene match: 10. The CDR3: CASSGTTGARNIQYF. CDR3 nucleotides: TGTGCCAGCAGTGGAACCACAGGGGCTAGAAACATTCAGTACTTC.

This clone occurred once. This chain uses TRBV4-2 with TRBJ1-1; no reliable D call. CDR1 and CDR2 (germline): LGHNA, YNFKEQ. Trimming pared 0 bases from V and 1 base from J, leaving 12 bases between. The CDR3 has 16 amino acids. The CDR3 protein is CASSQDRLRGNTEAFF. CDR3 coding DNA: TGTGCCAGCAGCCAAGATCGACTCCGGGGGAACACTGAAGCTTTCTTT.